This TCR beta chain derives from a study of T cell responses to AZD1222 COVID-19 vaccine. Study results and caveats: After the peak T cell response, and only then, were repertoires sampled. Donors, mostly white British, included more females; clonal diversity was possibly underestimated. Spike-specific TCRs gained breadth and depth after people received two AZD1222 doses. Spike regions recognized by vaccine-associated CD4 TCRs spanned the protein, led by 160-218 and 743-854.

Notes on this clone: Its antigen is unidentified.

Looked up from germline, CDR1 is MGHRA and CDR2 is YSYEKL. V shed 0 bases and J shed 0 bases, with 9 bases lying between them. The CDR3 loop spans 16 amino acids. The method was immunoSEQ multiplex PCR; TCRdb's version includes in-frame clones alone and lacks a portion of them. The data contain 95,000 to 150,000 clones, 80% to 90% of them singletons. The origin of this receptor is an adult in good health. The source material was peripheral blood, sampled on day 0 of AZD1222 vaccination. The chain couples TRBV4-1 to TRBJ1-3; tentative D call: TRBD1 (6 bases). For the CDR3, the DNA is TGCGCCAGCAGCCAAGATGGGGGCTACTCTGGAAACACCATATATTTT. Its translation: CASSQDGGYSGNTIYF.